This T cell receptor (beta chain) derives from a study of OX40 agonist ivuxolimab in advanced cancers. On this clone itself: Its specificity is unknown.

Looked up from germline, CDR1 is MNHEY and CDR2 is SMNVEV (reference sequence). The V gene lost 3 bases and the J gene lost 5 bases, with 13 bases spanning the gap. The CDR3 consists of 14 residues. Points from the study as a whole: Relative to CD4+ cells, CD8+ T cells on average had more expanded clones. The study found among the lowest clonal expansion in partial responders at 0.1-3.0 mg/kg.

Profiled with immunoSEQ multiplex PCR; TCRdb holds only in-frame clones, not every one. The profile covers roughly 65,000 clones, with 70% to 85% appearing a single time and approximately 10% taken by the ten largest. The sample was CD4+ or CD8+ T cells sorted from blood, taken in a trial of the OX40 agonist ivuxolimab. The sequence came from an adult with an advanced solid tumor such as melanoma, head and neck, liver or kidney cancer. The rearrangement uses TRBV27 and TRBJ2-5; D remains unclear. Here the CDR3 DNA reads TGTGCCAGCAGTTTTAAGACCTCGCCCGAGACCCAGTACTTC. Protein product: CASSFKTSPETQYF.